These T cell receptor beta chains were read from a single sample in a study of blood T cell repertoires in COVID-19. The protocol was immunoSEQ multiplex PCR, while the TCRdb copy is restricted to in-frame clones and leaves out a portion. The sample lists about 370,000 clones, 85% to 90% seen once, with approximately 1% in the top ten. The sequenced sample consisted of PBMCs or T cells enriched from blood (not recorded which). Every receptor here comes from a man aged 18 to 35 who had recovered from COVID-19. The CDR3 runs from the conserved cysteine through the conserved F or W. The D gene is left open where the match is weak. Only some rows state a clone size, as once, few, many or a class for expanded clones.

TRBJ2-5,.,TRBV13,TRBD1,TGTGCCAGCAGCCCCCCTTGGGACAGGGCCCCGGCGGCCCAGTACTTC,CASSPPWDRAPAAQYF
TRBJ1-5,.,TRBV12-5,TRBD1,TGTGCCCAGGGACAGTATAGCAATCAGCCCCAGCATTTT,CAQGQYSNQPQHF
TRBJ2-1,.,TRBV2,.,TGTGCCAGCAATGACGGTCCCGGTGAGCAGTTCTTC,CASNDGPGEQFF
TRBJ1-2,.,TRBV27,.,TGTGCCAGCAGTTTATTCGGGACAAATGGCTACACCTTC,CASSLFGTNGYTF
TRBJ2-7,.,TRBV5-1,.,TGCGCCAGCAGCTTGGGGACGGTACTAGTTTCAAACGAGCAGTACTTC,CASSLGTVLVSNEQYF
TRBJ2-3,.,TRBV19,.,TGTGCCAGTAGTTTCAGGGTATTGTCCACAGATACGCAGTATTTT,CASSFRVLSTDTQYF
TRBJ1-2,.,TRBV27,TRBD1,TGTGCCAGCAGTTTCCGACAGGGATCAAACTATGGCTACACCTTC,CASSFRQGSNYGYTF
TRBJ2-3,.,TRBV5-1,TRBD2,TGCGCCAGCAGCTTGTTACCTAGCGGGGGTGGTTCAGATACGCAGTATTTT,CASSLLPSGGGSDTQYF
TRBJ2-3,.,TRBV3-1/TRBV3-2,TRBD1,TGTGCCAGCAGCCTTGGGACAGGGTGGAAACTAGGTACGCAGTATTTT,CASSLGTGWKLGTQYF
TRBJ2-1,.,TRBV28,TRBD2,TGTGCCAGCAGTTTAACTAGCGCGATTTACAATGAGCAGTTCTTC,CASSLTSAIYNEQFF
TRBJ2-5,.,TRBV18,.,TGTGCCAGCTCCATGGACAGTCAAGAGACCCAGTACTTC,CASSMDSQETQYF
TRBJ2-3,.,TRBV6-5,TRBD2,TGTGCCAGCAGTTACTGGCTAGCGGGGGGTTCAGATACGCAGTATTTT,CASSYWLAGGSDTQYF
TRBJ1-1,.,TRBV30,TRBD1,TGTGCCTGGAGGGTCACAGGGGGCACTGAAGCTTTCTTT,CAWRVTGGTEAFF
TRBJ2-7,.,TRBV27,TRBD2,TGTGCCAGCAGTTTTACGGGGGGGGCATTCTACGAGCAGTACTTC,CASSFTGGAFYEQYF
TRBJ2-1,few,TRBV14,.,TGTGCCAGCAGCCAAACAGAGAGCTCCTACAATGAGCAGTTCTTC,CASSQTESSYNEQFF
TRBJ1-5,.,TRBV25-1,.,TGTGCCAGCAGTGACACGGGGAGCAATCAGCCCCAGCATTTT,CASSDTGSNQPQHF
TRBJ2-2,.,TRBV15,TRBD1,TGTGCCACCAGCTCGAGGGACAGGGGGGCCGGGGAGCTGTTTTTT,CATSSRDRGAGELFF
TRBJ2-7,.,TRBV11-1,.,TGTGCCAGCACCGAGAGGTCCGGAGTCTACGAGCAGTACTTC,CASTERSGVYEQYF
TRBJ2-7,.,TRBV28,.,TGTGCCAGCAGTTTATACAGGGACGGCGAGCAGTACTTC,CASSLYRDGEQYF
TRBJ2-2,.,TRBV29-1,TRBD2,TGCAGCGTTGGATCCGGGAGGGCCGGGGAGCTGTTTTTT,CSVGSGRAGELFF
TRBJ2-1,.,TRBV9,TRBD2,TGTGCCAGCGGCGATGGACTAGCGGGAGTAGGTGAGCAGTTCTTC,CASGDGLAGVGEQFF
TRBJ2-3,.,TRBV6-4,TRBD2,TGTGCCAGCAGAAGCGGGAGAGGGGAAACAGATACGCAGTATTTT,CASRSGRGETDTQYF
TRBJ2-7,few,TRBV5-1,TRBD2,TGCGCCAGCAGCCCGACTAGCGGGAGTTCCTACGAGCAGTACTTC,CASSPTSGSSYEQYF
TRBJ2-7,.,TRBV7-9,.,TGTGCCAGCAGCTTCGGGGGAGGCGAGCAGTACTTC,CASSFGGGEQYF
TRBJ2-1,.,TRBV19,TRBD1,TGTGCCAGTAGATCCGGACAGGGGCCTTACAATGAGCAGTTCTTC,CASRSGQGPYNEQFF
TRBJ2-1,once,TRBV15,.,TGTGCCACCAGCAGAGAAGCACAGTCCTACAATGAGCAGTTCTTC,CATSREAQSYNEQFF
TRBJ1-2,.,TRBV28,.,TGTGCCAGCAGTTTACGGGGAGCTGATGGCTACACCTTC,CASSLRGADGYTF
TRBJ2-6,once,TRBV3-1/TRBV3-2,TRBD1,TGTGCCAGCAGCCACGGACAGGCCCCTGGGGCCAACGTCCTGACTTTC,CASSHGQAPGANVLTF
TRBJ1-6,.,TRBV4-3,.,TGCGCCAGCAGCCCAACTCCCTATAATTCACCCCTCCACTTT,CASSPTPYNSPLHF
TRBJ2-2,.,TRBV29-1,TRBD1,TGCAGCGTTGAAGGTGGGACAGAGAGATTTCCGACCGGGGAGCTGTTTTTT,CSVEGGTERFPTGELFF
TRBJ2-3,.,TRBV7-3,TRBD2,TGTGCCAGCAGCCCCCAAGCGGGGGCCGGGGATACGCAGTATTTT,CASSPQAGAGDTQYF
TRBJ2-1,once,TRBV4-1,TRBD2,TGCGCCAGCAGCCTAAGCGGGGGGTTGAATGAGCAGTTCTTC,CASSLSGGLNEQFF
TRBJ1-2,.,TRBV30,.,TGTGCCTGGAGTGGTCTTAGAGGGGGCTATGGCTACACCTTC,CAWSGLRGGYGYTF
TRBJ2-7,.,TRBV5-1,TRBD2,TGCGCCAGCAGGCTGGACAGCGGGAGGGGCGAGCAGTACTTC,CASRLDSGRGEQYF
TRBJ2-7,.,TRBV2,.,TGTGCCAGCAGTGAAGGCCTCCTCTCAGGTTCCTTCTACGAGCAGTACTTC,CASSEGLLSGSFYEQYF
TRBJ1-1,.,TRBV11-1,TRBD1,TGTGCCAGCAGCTCCAGGACAGGGGGCCGGACTGAAGCTTTCTTT,CASSSRTGGRTEAFF
TRBJ1-5,once,TRBV28,.,TGTGCCAGCAGACAAGAGTACTCGACAAGCAATCAGCCCCAGCATTTT,CASRQEYSTSNQPQHF
TRBJ2-7,few,TRBV7-9,.,TGTGCCAGCAGCAAAGCCCTAGGGGGATACCCCGAGCAGTACTTC,CASSKALGGYPEQYF
TRBJ2-3,.,TRBV5-1,TRBD1,TGCGCCAGCAGCGTCCGGACAGGATACAGCACAGATACGCAGTATTTT,CASSVRTGYSTDTQYF
TRBJ2-2,.,TRBV14,.,TGTGCCAGCAGCCAAGATAGTTGGGGCGGTTCCGGGGAGCTGTTTTTT,CASSQDSWGGSGELFF
TRBJ2-1,.,TRBV7-3,TRBD2,TGTGCCAGCAGTGAGCCGGGGGGACCATACAATGAGCAGTTCTTC,CASSEPGGPYNEQFF
TRBJ1-2,.,TRBV25-1,.,TGTGCCAGCAGTGACCAAGCCTCCAGGGGATTGCGCGGCTACACCTTC,CASSDQASRGLRGYTF
TRBJ2-1,.,TRBV27,TRBD2,TGTGCCAGCAGTTTATCGGCCAGCGGGGGGCACAATGAGCAGTTCTTC,CASSLSASGGHNEQFF
TRBJ2-2,.,TRBV2,TRBD2,TGTGCCAGCAGTCTAGCGGAGAGCACCGGGGAGCTGTTTTTT,CASSLAESTGELFF